One sample yielded the 22 T cell receptor beta chains listed below, sequenced in a study of Ad26.COV2.S vaccination and SARS-CoV-2 variants. As to treatment: approximately 18 received Ad26.COV2.S at low or high dose, single or two shots; roughly 5 received placebo; per-sample allocation not given. Sampling was done on day 63 after the first vaccine or placebo injection. The repertoire was sequenced with immunoSEQ multiplex PCR; TCRdb's copy has only in-frame clones and lacks some. The profile shows about 350,000 clones, about 86% of them singletons. The sample was peripheral blood, taken in a trial of Ad26.COV2.S vaccine versus placebo. The receptors stem from a person aged 18-65 years who received the Ad26.COV2.S COVID-19 vaccine or a placebo.

This clone was seen a single time. The chain has TRBV10-2 and TRBJ1-5; 8 bases are shared with TRBD1. Losses at the gene ends were 6 bases for V and 6 bases for J; bases not matched to a gene: 7. Germline V gene sequence: CDR1 WSHSY, CDR2 SAAADI. CDR3 length: 14 amino acids. The CDR3 region has the DNA TGCGCCAGCAGACCAGGGGGCACCGGTCAGCCCCAGCATTTT. Its translation: CASRPGGTGQPQHF.

V usage is TRBV28 and J usage is TRBJ1-4; 7 nucleotides align to TRBD1. The CDR3 extends over 12 amino acids. Losses at the gene ends were 2 bases for V and 16 bases for J; bases not matched to a gene: 7. Per the germline V gene, CDR1 is MDHEN and CDR2 is SYDVKM. In nucleotides, the CDR3 is TGTGCCAGCAGTTTAACGACAGGGCAAAAGTTTTTT. As protein: CASSLTTGQKFF.

V and J are TRBV7-2 and TRBJ2-1; no firm D call. The germline CDR1 and CDR2 sequences are SGHTA and FQGNSA. Between the trimmed V and J ends, which lost 5 bases and 5 bases, there was a span of 10 bases. The CDR3 is made up of 13 amino acids. DNA for the CDR3: TGTGCCAGCAGCCCCGTCCCCCACAATGAGCAGTTCTTC. Amino acid sequence: CASSPVPHNEQFF.

The chain is built from TRBV10-2 and TRBJ2-2; D not resolved. The V and J ends lost 3 bases and 13 bases respectively, with 15 bases between them. Germline-derived CDR1 and CDR2 are WSHSY and SAAADI. This CDR3 spans 13 amino acids. CDR3 in DNA: TGCGCCAGCAGTGAAGGTGGCCAGCTGCTGCTGTTTTTT. It encodes CASSEGGQLLLFF.

To note about this clone: A much more abundant neighbour one base away suggests this may be a read error. This same CDR3 is encoded by further DNA sequences in the sample. This chain uses TRBV28 with TRBJ2-7, with no clear D. Trimming stripped 3 bases from V and 3 bases from J, with 3 bases between. From germline, CDR1 is MDHEN and CDR2 SYDVKM. The CDR3 is 11 amino acids. This CDR3 is CASSLNYEQYF. The DNA of the CDR3 is TGTGCCAGCAGTTTGAACTACGAGCAGTACTTC. The full variable domain, rest sourced from reference TRBV28 and TRBJ2-7, is DVKVTQSSRYLVKRTGEKVFLECVQDMDHENMFWYRQDPGLGLRLIYFSYDVKMKEKGDIPEGYSVSREKKERFSLILESASTNQTSMYLCASSLNYEQYFGPGTRLTVT.

The rearrangement uses TRBV2 and TRBJ2-7; a weak D match, TRBD2 (6 bases). Germline-derived CDR1 and CDR2 are SNHLY and FYNNEI. The CDR3 runs 15 residues. With 0 bases removed from V and 2 bases from J, the gap between germline ends came to 11 bases. The CDR3 sequence is CASSEAGGQPYEQYF. DNA of the CDR3: TGTGCCAGCAGTGAAGCTGGAGGGCAGCCCTACGAGCAGTACTTC. The variable domain in full, with the rest retrieved from reference TRBV2 and TRBJ2-7, is EPEVTQTPSHQVTQMGQEVILRCVPISNHLYFYWYRQILGQKVEFLVSFYNNEISEKSEIFDDQFSVERPDGSNFTLKIRSTKLEDSAMYFCASSEAGGQPYEQYFGPGTRLTVT.

The V and J genes are TRBV7-2 and TRBJ2-1; the D is unclear. Germline V gives CDR1 SGHTA, CDR2 FQGNSA. The CDR3 is 13 residues long. V shed 4 bases and J shed 10 bases, with 14 bases lying between them. The CDR3 is CASSSDRAREQFF. The CDR3 bases are TGTGCCAGCAGCTCCGATCGGGCGCGCGAGCAGTTCTTC.

The chain employs TRBV9 and TRBJ1-1; 8 bases line up with TRBD1. CDR3 length: 15 amino acids. Germline CDR1 reads SGDLS; CDR2 reads YYNGEE. V shed 3 bases, J shed 5 bases, and the junction held 9 bases outside the gene matches. In DNA, the CDR3 is TGTGCCAGCAGCGGAGGAGGACAGGGTGGGACTGAAGCTTTCTTT. Amino acids: CASSGGGQGGTEAFF. Full variable domain (missing parts from reference TRBV9 and TRBJ1-1): DSGVTQTPKHLITATGQRVTLRCSPRSGDLSVYWYQQSLDQGLQFLIQYYNGEERAKGNILERFSAQQFPDLHSELNLSSLELGDSALYFCASSGGGQGGTEAFFGQGTRLTVV.

The V gene is TRBV7-9, the J gene TRBJ1-1; 10 nucleotides line up with TRBD1. CDR1 SEHNR and CDR2 FQNEAQ come from the germline V gene (reference sequence). V lost 5 bases, J lost 1 base, and 4 bases stayed unmatched. This CDR3 region has 15 residues. DNA of the CDR3: TGTGCCAGCAGCGGACAGGGGGATCCGAACACTGAAGCTTTCTTT. Translation: CASSGQGDPNTEAFF.

The chain carries TRBV7-2 and TRBJ2-1; D gene ambiguous. Germline values: CDR1 SGHTA, CDR2 FQGNSA. V lost 2 bases, J lost 0 bases, and 5 bases lay in between. This CDR3 is built from 14 residues. CDR3 region: CASSLLSSYNEQFF. The CDR3 DNA reads TGTGCCAGCAGCTTACTCAGCTCCTACAATGAGCAGTTCTTC.

This clone was seen just once. This chain joins TRBV18 and TRBJ2-2; no clear D. The CDR3 is made up of 13 amino acids. V lost 5 bases and J 2 bases, leaving 6 bases between the germline ends. CDR1 KGHSH and CDR2 LQKENI come from the germline V gene. CDR3 loop: CASSSENTGELFF. The CDR3 DNA reads as TGTGCCAGCTCATCGGAAAACACCGGGGAGCTGTTTTTT.

In the case of this clone: The sample holds other DNA sequences that translate to the same CDR3. The rearrangement joins TRBV6-2 or TRBV6-3 to TRBJ2-5, with D possibly TRBD2 on 7 matching bases. V was shortened by 5 bases and J by 3 bases, with 16 bases between the two germline ends. The germline V gene encodes CDR1 MNHEY and CDR2 SVGEGT. The CDR3 has 15 amino acids. The CDR3 nucleotides read TGTGCCAGCAGTACCAGACCGGGGGGCAAAGAGACCCAGTACTTC. Encoded protein: CASSTRPGGKETQYF.

This clone was seen a few times. The J gene is TRBJ1-5, the V gene TRBV7-9; D not certain. Germline V CDR1 and CDR2: SEHNR, FQNEAQ (reference sequence). There are 15 residues in the CDR3. With 5 bases removed from V and 2 bases from J, the gap between germline ends came to 13 bases. The CDR3 protein is CASSRGDGGNQPQHF. The CDR3 DNA follows: TGTGCCAGCAGCCGGGGTGATGGGGGCAATCAGCCCCAGCATTTT.

The chain links TRBV28 to TRBJ2-7; tentative D call: TRBD2 (5 bases). The CDR3 is 13 amino acids. Germline loops: CDR1 MDHEN, CDR2 SYDVKM. V dropped 7 bases and J dropped 8 bases, with 18 bases sitting between them. CDR3 bases: TGTGCCAGCACAAGGCGGGCACCCGCCAAGCAGTACTTC. Translated, it gives CASTRRAPAKQYF.

The chain couples TRBV19 to TRBJ1-1; TRBD1 matches 7 bases. The CDR3 spans 12 residues. V lost 6 bases to trimming and J lost 5 bases; unmatched junction nucleotides: 3. Germline V gene lookup returns CDR1 LNHDA and CDR2 SQIVND (reference sequence). The CDR3 coding sequence is TGTGCCAGTAGCCTGACAGGGACTGAAGCTTTCTTT. Amino acid sequence: CASSLTGTEAFF.

The chain has TRBV28 and TRBJ2-3, with 7 bases aligning to TRBD2. After removal of 5 bases from V and 14 bases from J, the junction contained 10 bases not matched to a gene. This CDR3 has 12 residues. CDR1 and CDR2 from the germline V gene are MDHEN and SYDVKM. The CDR3 region has the DNA TGTGCCAGCAGTCTCCCGGGACTACCAGGGTATTTT. As protein: CASSLPGLPGYF.

In its sample, this clone was seen once. The CDR3 bases are TGTGCCAGCAGCAGGGTTTGGGGGGGCGAAGAGACCCAGTACTTC. Protein sequence: CASSRVWGGEETQYF. This chain joins TRBV21-1 and TRBJ2-5; the table's D call of TRBD2 was not tested on the DNA. TRBV21-1 has pseudogene status. The CDR3 length is 15 residues.

This chain joins TRBV5-4 and TRBJ2-2; D possibly corresponds to TRBD2 (5 bases). Germline V gene lookup returns CDR1 SGHNT and CDR2 YYREEE (reference sequence). The V and J ends lost 3 bases and 1 base respectively, with 13 bases between them. The CDR3 totals 16 residues. CDR3 amino acids: CASSSAGKLNTGELFF. The CDR3 DNA follows: TGTGCCAGCAGCTCGGCCGGGAAATTGAACACCGGGGAGCTGTTTTTT.

The rearrangement uses TRBV11-1 and TRBJ2-5; the match to TRBD1 covers 7 bases. In germline, CDR1 is SGHAT, CDR2 FQDESV (reference sequence). Trimming took 5 bases from V and 4 from J; bases not matched to a gene: 7. This CDR3 has 14 amino acids. Here the CDR3 DNA reads TGTGCCAGCAGCCTACGGACAGGCAGAGAGACCCAGTACTTC. It encodes CASSLRTGRETQYF.

The V and J genes are TRBV6-6 and TRBJ1-4; D is uncertain. Trimming removed 5 bases at V and 15 bases at J, with 19 bases between. This CDR3 is built from 13 residues. Germline-derived CDR1 and CDR2 are MNHNY and SVGAGI (reference sequence). The CDR3 spells CASSTWTVTNVFF. The CDR3 DNA is TGTGCCAGCAGTACCTGGACTGTTACTAATGTGTTTTTT.

This chain joins TRBV28 and TRBJ1-4; D is possibly TRBD1 (5 bases). V was shortened by 7 bases and J by 4 bases, with 10 bases between the two germline ends. Germline lookup yields CDR1 MDHEN and CDR2 SYDVKM. The CDR3 runs 13 residues. The DNA for the CDR3 is TGTGCCAGCACAGGGCCATATAATGAAAAACTGTTTTTT. Amino acid sequence: CASTGPYNEKLFF. The complete variable domain, with remaining parts taken from reference TRBV28 and TRBJ1-4, reads DVKVTQSSRYLVKRTGEKVFLECVQDMDHENMFWYRQDPGLGLRLIYFSYDVKMKEKGDIPEGYSVSREKKERFSLILESASTNQTSMYLCASTGPYNEKLFFGSGTQLSVL.

This chain uses TRBV6-6 with TRBJ1-4; 9 bases are a match to TRBD1. After removal of 2 bases from V and 8 bases from J, the junction contained 9 bases not matched to a gene. The CDR3 is 16 amino acids. In germline, CDR1 is MNHNY, CDR2 SVGAGI (reference sequence). As DNA, the CDR3 is TGTGCCAGCAGTTACCTTCAACAGGGGGCGGGAGAAAAACTGTTTTTT. Translation: CASSYLQQGAGEKLFF.